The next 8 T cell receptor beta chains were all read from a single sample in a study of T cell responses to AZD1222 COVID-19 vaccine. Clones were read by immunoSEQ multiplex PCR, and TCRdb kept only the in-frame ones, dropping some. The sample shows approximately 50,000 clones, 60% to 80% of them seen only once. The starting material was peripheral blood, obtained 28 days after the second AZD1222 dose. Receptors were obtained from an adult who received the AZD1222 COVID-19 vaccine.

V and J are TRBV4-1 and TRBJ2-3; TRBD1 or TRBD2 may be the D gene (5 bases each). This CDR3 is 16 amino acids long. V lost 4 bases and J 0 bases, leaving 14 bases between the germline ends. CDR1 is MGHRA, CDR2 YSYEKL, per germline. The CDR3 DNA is TGCGCCAGCAGCCCGACCCTCGGGGCCAGCACAGATACGCAGTATTTT. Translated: CASSPTLGASTDTQYF.

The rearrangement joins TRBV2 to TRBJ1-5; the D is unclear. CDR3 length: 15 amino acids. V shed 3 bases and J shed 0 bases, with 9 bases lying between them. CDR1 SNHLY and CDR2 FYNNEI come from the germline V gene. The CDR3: CASSELKNSNQPQHF. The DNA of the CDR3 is TGTGCCAGCAGTGAGCTCAAAAATAGCAATCAGCCCCAGCATTTT.

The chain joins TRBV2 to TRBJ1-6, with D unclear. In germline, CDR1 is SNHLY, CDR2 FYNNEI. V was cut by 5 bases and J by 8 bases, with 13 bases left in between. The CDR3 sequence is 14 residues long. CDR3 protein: CASSPIIPDSPLHF. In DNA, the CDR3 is TGTGCCAGCAGTCCCATAATCCCCGATTCACCCCTCCACTTT. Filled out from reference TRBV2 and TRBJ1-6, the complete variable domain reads EPEVTQTPSHQVTQMGQEVILRCVPISNHLYFYWYRQILGQKVEFLVSFYNNEISEKSEIFDDQFSVERPDGSNFTLKIRSTKLEDSAMYFCASSPIIPDSPLHFGNGTRLTVT.

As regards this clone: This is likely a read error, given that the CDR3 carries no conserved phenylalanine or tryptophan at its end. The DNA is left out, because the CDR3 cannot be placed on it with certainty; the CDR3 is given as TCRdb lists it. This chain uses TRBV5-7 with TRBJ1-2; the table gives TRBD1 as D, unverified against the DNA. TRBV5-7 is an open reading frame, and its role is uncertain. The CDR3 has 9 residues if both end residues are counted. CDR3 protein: CASSPPTGL.

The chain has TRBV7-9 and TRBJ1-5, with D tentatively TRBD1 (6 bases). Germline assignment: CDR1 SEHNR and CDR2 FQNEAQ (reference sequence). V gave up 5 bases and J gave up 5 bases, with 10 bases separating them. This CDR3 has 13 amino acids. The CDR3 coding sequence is TGTGCCAGCAGCCCACAGGGAGATCAGCCCCAGCATTTT. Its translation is CASSPQGDQPQHF. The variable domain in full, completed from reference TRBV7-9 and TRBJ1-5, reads DTGVSQNPRHKITKRGQNVTFRCDPISEHNRLYWYRQTLGQGPEFLTYFQNEAQLEKSRLLSDRFSAERPKGSFSTLEIQRTEQGDSAMYLCASSPQGDQPQHFGDGTRLSIL.

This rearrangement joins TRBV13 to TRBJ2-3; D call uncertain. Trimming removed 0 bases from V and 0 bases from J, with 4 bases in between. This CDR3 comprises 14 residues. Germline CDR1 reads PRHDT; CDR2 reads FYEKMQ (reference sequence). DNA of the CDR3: TGTGCCAGCAGCTTAGGAGCTAGCACAGATACGCAGTATTTT. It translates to CASSLGASTDTQYF.

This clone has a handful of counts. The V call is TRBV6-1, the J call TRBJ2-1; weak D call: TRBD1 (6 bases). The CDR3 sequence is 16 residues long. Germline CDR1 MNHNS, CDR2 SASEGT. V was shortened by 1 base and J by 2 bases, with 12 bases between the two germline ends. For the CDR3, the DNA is TGTGCCAGCAGTGAAGAAAGGGGGAGAACCTACAATGAGCAGTTCTTC. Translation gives CASSEERGRTYNEQFF.

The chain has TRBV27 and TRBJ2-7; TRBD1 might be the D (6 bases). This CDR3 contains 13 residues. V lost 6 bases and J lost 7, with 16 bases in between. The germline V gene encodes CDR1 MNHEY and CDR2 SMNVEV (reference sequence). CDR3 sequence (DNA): TGTGCCAGCAGACTGGTCAGGGGCGGTGAGCAGTACGTC. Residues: CASRLVRGGEQYV.